This TCR beta chain is from a study of cytomegalovirus exposure and HLA in healthy donors. In the study overall: There were some 81 million unique TCRs (from HLA-typed donors) in an early data release. Whole-study results and caveats: Another analysis was done later, and it associated fewer than 20,000 TCR beta sequences with HLA alleles at 0.05 false discovery rate. A later analysis linked a missense DCLRE1C variant to TCR beta V- and J-gene trimming.

Donors likely had unrecorded immune exposures despite being nominally healthy when sampled. The primer mix had 60 Vbeta and 13 Jbeta primers. TCRdb's copy holds only in-frame clones and misses some; the assay was immunoSEQ multiplex PCR. Of under 200,000 clones listed, approximately 70% were seen once; the top ten hold 1.5% to 2%. The CDR3 runs 13 residues. Germline CDR1 reads SQVTM; CDR2 reads ANQGSEA. Notes on this clone: The antigen is unknown. At one boundary the junction diverges from the germline segment, which might be a read error. Other nucleotide sequences from this sample produce the same CDR3.

V and J are TRBV29-1 and TRBJ1-2; TRBD1 agrees at 9 bases. Input material: PBMCs. This TCR came from a woman aged 25 to 39 in good health and CMV-seronegative. CDR3 bases: TGCAGCGTTGGGGACAGGGAAAACTATGGTTACACCTTC. This encodes CSVGDRENYGYTF.